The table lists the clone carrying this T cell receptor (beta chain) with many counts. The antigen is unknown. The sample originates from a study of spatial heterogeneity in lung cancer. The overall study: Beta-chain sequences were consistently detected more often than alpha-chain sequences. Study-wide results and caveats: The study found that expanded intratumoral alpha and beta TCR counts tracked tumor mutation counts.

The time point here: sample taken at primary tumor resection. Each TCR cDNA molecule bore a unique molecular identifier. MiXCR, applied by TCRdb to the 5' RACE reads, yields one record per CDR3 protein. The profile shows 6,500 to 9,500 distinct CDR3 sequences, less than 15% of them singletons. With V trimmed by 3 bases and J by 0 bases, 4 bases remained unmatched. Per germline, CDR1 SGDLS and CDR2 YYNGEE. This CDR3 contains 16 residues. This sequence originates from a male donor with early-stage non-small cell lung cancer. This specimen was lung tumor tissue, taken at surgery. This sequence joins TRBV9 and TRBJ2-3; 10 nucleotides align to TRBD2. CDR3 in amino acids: CASSEASGSSTDTQYF. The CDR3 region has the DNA TGTGCCAGCAGCGAGGCTAGCGGGAGTAGCACAGATACGCAGTATTTT.